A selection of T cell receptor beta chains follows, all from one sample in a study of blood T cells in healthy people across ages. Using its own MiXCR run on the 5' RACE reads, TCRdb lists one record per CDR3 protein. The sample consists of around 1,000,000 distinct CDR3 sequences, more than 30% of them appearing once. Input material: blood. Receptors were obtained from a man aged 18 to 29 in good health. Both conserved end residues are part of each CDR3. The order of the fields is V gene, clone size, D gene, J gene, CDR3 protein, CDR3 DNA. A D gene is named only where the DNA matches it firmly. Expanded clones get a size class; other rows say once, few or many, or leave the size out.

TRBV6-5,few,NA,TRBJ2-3,CASSPLRPTDTQYF,TGTGCCAGCAGTCCCCTTCGTCCCACAGATACGCAGTATTTT
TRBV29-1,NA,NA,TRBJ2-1,CSVPSPGAVGEQFF,TGCAGCGTACCCTCGCCGGGGGCAGTCGGTGAGCAGTTCTTC
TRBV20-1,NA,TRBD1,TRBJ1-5,CSARIRDRPNQPQHF,TGCAGTGCTAGAATCCGGGACAGGCCTAATCAGCCCCAGCATTTT
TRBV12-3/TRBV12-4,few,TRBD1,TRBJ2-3,CASSIGQGADTQYF,TGTGCCAGCAGCATAGGACAGGGTGCAGATACGCAGTATTTT
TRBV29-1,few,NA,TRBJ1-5,CSVEVGVGQPQHF,TGCAGCGTTGAGGTGGGAGTAGGCCAGCCCCAGCATTTT
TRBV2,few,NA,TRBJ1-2,CASSRDGEPGYTF,TGTGCCAGCAGTAGGGACGGGGAACCTGGCTACACCTTC
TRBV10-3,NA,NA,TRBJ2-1,CAIEDGGNNEQFF,TGTGCCATAGAGGACGGGGGAAACAATGAGCAGTTCTTC
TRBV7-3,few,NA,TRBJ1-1,CASSLSRRGMNTEAFF,TGTGCCAGCAGCTTAAGTAGGAGGGGGATGAACACTGAAGCTTTCTTT
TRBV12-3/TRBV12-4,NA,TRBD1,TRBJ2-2,CASTPGTGKNTGELFF,TGTGCCAGCACACCTGGGACAGGAAAGAACACCGGGGAGCTGTTTTTT
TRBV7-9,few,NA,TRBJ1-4,CASSHTTVFLNEKLFF,TGTGCCAGCAGCCACACGACCGTCTTCTTAAATGAAAAACTGTTTTTT
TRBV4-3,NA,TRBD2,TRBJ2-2,CASSQERLAVNTGELFF,TGCGCCAGCAGCCAAGAAAGGCTAGCGGTCAACACCGGGGAGCTGTTTTTT
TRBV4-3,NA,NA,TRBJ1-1,CASRGGQGWDTEAFF,TGCGCCAGCAGAGGGGGACAAGGGTGGGACACTGAAGCTTTCTTT
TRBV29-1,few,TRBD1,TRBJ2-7,CSAYRGNEQYF,TGCAGCGCCTACAGGGGGAATGAGCAGTACTTC
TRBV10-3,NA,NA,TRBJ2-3,CATADSTDTQYF,TGTGCCACCGCGGACAGCACAGATACGCAGTATTTT
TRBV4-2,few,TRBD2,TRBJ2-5,CASSHDFPGTSGHEQYF,TGTGCCAGCAGCCATGATTTCCCCGGGACTAGCGGGCATGAGCAGTACTTC
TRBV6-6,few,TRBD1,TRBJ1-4,CASRRRQGDEKLFF,TGTGCCAGCAGGCGGCGACAGGGTGATGAAAAACTGTTTTTT
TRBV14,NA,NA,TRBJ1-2,CASSQNRGVDYGYTF,TGTGCCAGCAGCCAGAACCGAGGGGTTGACTATGGCTACACCTTC
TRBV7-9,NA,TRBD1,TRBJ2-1,CASSSQFRGLNEQFF,TGTGCCAGCAGCTCGCAGTTTAGGGGGCTTAATGAGCAGTTCTTC
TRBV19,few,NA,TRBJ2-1,CASSILGGNEQFF,TGTGCCAGTAGTATATTGGGGGGTAATGAGCAGTTCTTC
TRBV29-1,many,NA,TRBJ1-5,CSDRHKNQPQHF,TGCAGCGACAGACACAAAAATCAGCCCCAGCATTTT
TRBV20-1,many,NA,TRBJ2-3,CSARDGRDTQYF,TGCAGTGCTAGAGATGGCAGGGATACGCAGTATTTT
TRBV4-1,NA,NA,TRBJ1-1,CASSWTVGSTEAFF,TGCGCCAGCAGCTGGACGGTCGGGAGCACTGAAGCTTTCTTT
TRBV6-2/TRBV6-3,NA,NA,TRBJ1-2,CASLARSGYTF,TGTGCCAGCCTGGCGCGAAGTGGCTACACCTTC
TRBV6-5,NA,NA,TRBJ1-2,CASSSGSTNYGYTF,TGTGCCAGCAGCTCCGGGTCAACTAACTATGGCTACACCTTC
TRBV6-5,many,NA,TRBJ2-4,CASSYSGGSHIQYF,TGTGCCAGCAGTTACTCTGGAGGATCGCACATTCAGTACTTC
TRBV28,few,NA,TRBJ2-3,CASSFPRGVTDTQYF,TGTGCCAGCAGTTTCCCCAGGGGCGTCACAGATACGCAGTATTTT
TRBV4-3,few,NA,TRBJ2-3,CASSPNLRDTQYF,TGCGCCAGCAGCCCGAACCTACGGGATACGCAGTATTTT
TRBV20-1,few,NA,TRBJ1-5,CSARLGGSGGQPQHF,TGCAGTGCTAGATTGGGTGGATCCGGTGGTCAGCCCCAGCATTTT
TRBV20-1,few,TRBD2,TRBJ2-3,CSARVASGGALEGTDTQYF,TGCAGTGCTAGAGTGGCTAGCGGGGGGGCATTAGAGGGGACAGATACGCAGTATTTT
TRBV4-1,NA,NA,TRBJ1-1,CASSQELGEETEAFF,TGCGCCAGCAGCCAAGAATTAGGGGAGGAGACTGAAGCTTTCTTT
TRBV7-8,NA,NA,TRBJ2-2,CASSLTQRTGELFF,TGTGCCAGCAGCTTAACTCAGCGGACCGGGGAGCTGTTTTTT
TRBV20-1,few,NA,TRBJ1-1,CSARDKDRVRQYTEAFF,TGCAGTGCTAGAGATAAAGATCGCGTTCGGCAGTACACTGAAGCTTTCTTT
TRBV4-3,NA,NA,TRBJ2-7,CASSRRTEDEQYF,TGCGCCAGCAGCCGTCGAACAGAGGATGAGCAGTACTTC
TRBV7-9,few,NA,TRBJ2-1,CASSFNTGQPNNEQFF,TGTGCCAGCAGCTTCAACACCGGGCAACCTAACAATGAGCAGTTCTTC
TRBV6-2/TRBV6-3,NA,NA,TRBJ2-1,CASSYRGIRNEQFF,TGTGCCAGCAGTTATCGGGGAATAAGGAATGAGCAGTTCTTC
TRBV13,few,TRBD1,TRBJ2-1,CASSFMGQGISGSYNEQFF,TGTGCCAGCAGCTTTATGGGACAGGGTATCTCGGGCTCCTACAATGAGCAGTTCTTC
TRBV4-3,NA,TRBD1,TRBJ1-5,CASSQVLTGNQPQHF,TGCGCCAGCAGCCAAGTGTTGACAGGGAATCAGCCCCAGCATTTT
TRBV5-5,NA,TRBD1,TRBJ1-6,CASRSGTGYGNSPLHF,TGTGCCAGCCGATCCGGGACAGGGTATGGAAATTCACCCCTCCACTTT
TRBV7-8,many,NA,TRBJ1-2,CASSFSVGGSGYGYTF,TGTGCCAGCAGCTTTAGTGTTGGGGGGAGTGGGTATGGCTACACCTTC
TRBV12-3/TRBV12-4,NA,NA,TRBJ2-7,CASSPAPPFYEQYF,TGTGCCAGCAGTCCGGCCCCACCCTTCTACGAGCAGTACTTC
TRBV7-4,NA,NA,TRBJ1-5,CASSRRTAYGNQPQHF,TGTGCCAGCAGCCGCCGGACAGCTTATGGCAATCAGCCCCAGCATTTT
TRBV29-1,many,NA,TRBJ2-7,CSHLRRYEQYF,TGCAGCCACCTTAGGCGTTACGAGCAGTACTTC
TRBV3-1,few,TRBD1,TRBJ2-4,CASSRVLTGTAAKNIQYF,TGTGCCAGCAGCCGTGTACTGACCGGGACAGCCGCCAAAAACATTCAGTACTTC
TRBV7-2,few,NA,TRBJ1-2,CASSLVGQDYGYTF,TGTGCCAGCAGCTTAGTTGGGCAGGACTATGGCTACACCTTC
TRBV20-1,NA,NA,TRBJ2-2,CSARSPGPNTGELFF,TGCAGTGCTAGATCCCCCGGACCGAACACCGGGGAGCTGTTTTTT
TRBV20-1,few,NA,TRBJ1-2,CSVQTFYGYTF,TGCAGTGTTCAGACATTCTATGGCTACACCTTC
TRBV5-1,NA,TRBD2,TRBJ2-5,CASRGTSGIQETQYF,TGCGCCAGCAGGGGGACTAGTGGCATACAAGAGACCCAGTACTTC
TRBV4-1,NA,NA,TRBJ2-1,CASSQDTDNEQFF,TGCGCCAGCAGCCAAGATACTGATAATGAGCAGTTCTTC
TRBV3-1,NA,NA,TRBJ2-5,CASSQELTQYF,TGTGCCAGCAGCCAAGAGTTGACCCAGTACTTC
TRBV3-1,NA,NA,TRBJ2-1,CASSQGVGDGNEQFF,TGTGCCAGCAGCCAAGGGGTCGGGGATGGCAATGAGCAGTTCTTC
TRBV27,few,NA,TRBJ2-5,CASSPRARETQYF,TGTGCCAGCAGTCCCCGGGCACGGGAGACCCAGTACTTC
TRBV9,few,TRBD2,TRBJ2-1,CASSVELAGSGEQFF,TGTGCCAGCAGCGTAGAACTAGCGGGGTCCGGTGAGCAGTTCTTC
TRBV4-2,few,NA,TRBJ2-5,CASSSTSADQETQYF,TGTGCCAGCAGCTCCACGTCGGCGGACCAAGAGACCCAGTACTTC
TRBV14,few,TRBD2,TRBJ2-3,CASSTASGGASSTDTQYF,TGTGCCAGCAGCACCGCTAGCGGGGGCGCTTCTAGCACAGATACGCAGTATTTT
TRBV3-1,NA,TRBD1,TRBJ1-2,CAGSQKGQFYGYTF,TGTGCCGGCAGCCAGAAGGGACAGTTCTATGGCTACACCTTC
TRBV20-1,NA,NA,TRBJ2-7,CSAVGPGAYEQYF,TGCAGTGCTGTGGGGCCGGGGGCCTACGAGCAGTACTTC
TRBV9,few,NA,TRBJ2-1,CASSVVGRNEQFF,TGTGCCAGCAGCGTAGTGGGGAGAAATGAGCAGTTCTTC
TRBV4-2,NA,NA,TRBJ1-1,CASSQGVGRGAEAFF,TGTGCCAGCAGCCAAGGGGTAGGCCGGGGCGCTGAAGCTTTCTTT